What follows describes a single TCR beta chain. These data originate in a study of blood T cell repertoires in COVID-19. Produced via immunoSEQ multiplex PCR; TCRdb's table is partial and in-frame only. The repertoire includes about 68,000 clones, approximately 86% of them detected once, and 1.4% to 1.5% sits in the top ten. The clonotype was recovered from a woman aged 60-75 years with acute or convalescent COVID-19. What was sequenced was peripheral blood.

The CDR3 DNA follows: TGTGCCAGCAGCCCTGGGGGCCTAGCGGGCACAGATACGCAGTATTTT. As protein: CASSPGGLAGTDTQYF. The rearrangement joins TRBV7-3 to TRBJ2-3, with D maybe TRBD2 (7 bases). Germline V gives CDR1 SGHTA, CDR2 FQGTGA. V was shortened by 5 bases and J by 1 base, with 16 bases between the two germline ends. The CDR3 consists of 16 residues.